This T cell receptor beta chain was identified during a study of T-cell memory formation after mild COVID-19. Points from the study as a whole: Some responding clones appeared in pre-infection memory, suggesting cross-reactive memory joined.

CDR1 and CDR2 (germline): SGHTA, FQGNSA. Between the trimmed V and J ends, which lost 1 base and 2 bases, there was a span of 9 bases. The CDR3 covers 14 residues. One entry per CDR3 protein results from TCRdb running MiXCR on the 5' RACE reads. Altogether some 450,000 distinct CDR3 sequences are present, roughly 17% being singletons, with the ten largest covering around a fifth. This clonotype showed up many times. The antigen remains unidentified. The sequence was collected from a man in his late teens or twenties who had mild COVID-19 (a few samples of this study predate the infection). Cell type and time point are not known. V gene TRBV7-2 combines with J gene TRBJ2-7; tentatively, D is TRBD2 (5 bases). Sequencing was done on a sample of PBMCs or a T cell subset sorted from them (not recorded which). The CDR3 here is CASSLDPGTYEQYF. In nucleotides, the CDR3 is TGTGCCAGCAGCTTAGACCCCGGGACCTACGAGCAGTACTTC. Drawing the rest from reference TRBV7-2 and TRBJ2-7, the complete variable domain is GAGVSQSPSNKVTEKGKDVELRCDPISGHTALYWYRQSLGQGLEFLIYFQGNSAPDKSGLPSDRFSAERTGGSVSTLTIQRTQQEDSAVYLCASSLDPGTYEQYFGPGTRLTVT.